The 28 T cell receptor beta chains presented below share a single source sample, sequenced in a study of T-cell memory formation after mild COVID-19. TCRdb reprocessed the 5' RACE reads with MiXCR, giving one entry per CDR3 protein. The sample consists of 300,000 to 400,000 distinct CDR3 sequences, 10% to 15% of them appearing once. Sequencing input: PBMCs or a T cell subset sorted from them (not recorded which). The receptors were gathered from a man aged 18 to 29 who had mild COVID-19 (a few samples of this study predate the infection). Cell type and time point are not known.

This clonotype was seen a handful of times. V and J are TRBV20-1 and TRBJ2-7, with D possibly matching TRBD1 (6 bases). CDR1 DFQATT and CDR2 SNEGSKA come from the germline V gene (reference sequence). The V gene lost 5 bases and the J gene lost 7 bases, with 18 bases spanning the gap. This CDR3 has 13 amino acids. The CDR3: CSASHGGIREQYF. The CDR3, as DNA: TGCAGTGCTTCACATGGGGGCATACGAGAGCAGTACTTC.

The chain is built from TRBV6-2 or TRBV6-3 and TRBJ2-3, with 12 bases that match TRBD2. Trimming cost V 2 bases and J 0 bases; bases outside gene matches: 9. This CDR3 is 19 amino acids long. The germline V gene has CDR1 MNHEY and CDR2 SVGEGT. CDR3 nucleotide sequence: TGTGCCAGCAGTTACCCGACTAGCGGGGGAGGAGAAAGCACAGATACGCAGTATTTT. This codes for CASSYPTSGGGESTDTQYF.

The CDR3 here is CASSGRTGRTEAFF. The CDR3 nucleotides are TGTGCCAGCAGCGGGAGGACAGGGCGGACTGAAGCTTTCTTT. The rearrangement joins TRBV13 to TRBJ1-1, with 8 bases lining up with TRBD1. After removal of 5 bases from V and 5 bases from J, the junction contained 7 bases not matched to a gene. Germline CDR1 PRHDT, CDR2 FYEKMQ (reference sequence). The CDR3 length is 14 residues.

The CDR3 nucleotides read TGCGCCAGCAGCTTGGAGGGACTAGCGGGGCCCGGGGAGCTGTTTTTT. It specifies CASSLEGLAGPGELFF. The genes are TRBV5-1 and TRBJ2-2; TRBD2 matches at 13 bases. Germline V gene lookup returns CDR1 SGHRS and CDR2 YFSETQ. Trimming at V came to 0 bases and at J to 6 bases, leaving 2 bases not matched to a gene. The CDR3 extends over 16 amino acids. Filled out from reference TRBV5-1 and TRBJ2-2, the complete variable domain reads KAGVTQTPRYLIKTRGQQVTLSCSPISGHRSVSWYQQTPGQGLQFLFEYFSETQRNKGNFPGRFSGRQFSNSRSEMNVSTLELGDSALYLCASSLEGLAGPGELFFGEGSRLTVL.

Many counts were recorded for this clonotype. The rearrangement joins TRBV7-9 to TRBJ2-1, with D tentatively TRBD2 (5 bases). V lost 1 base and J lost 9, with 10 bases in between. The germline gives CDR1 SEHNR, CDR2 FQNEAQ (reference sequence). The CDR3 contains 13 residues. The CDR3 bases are TGTGCCAGCAGCTTAGACCTAGCTCTTGAGCAGTTCTTC. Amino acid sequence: CASSLDLALEQFF. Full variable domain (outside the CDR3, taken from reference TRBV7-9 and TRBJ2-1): DTGVSQNPRHKITKRGQNVTFRCDPISEHNRLYWYRQTLGQGPEFLTYFQNEAQLEKSRLLSDRFSAERPKGSFSTLEIQRTEQGDSAMYLCASSLDLALEQFFGPGTRLTVL.

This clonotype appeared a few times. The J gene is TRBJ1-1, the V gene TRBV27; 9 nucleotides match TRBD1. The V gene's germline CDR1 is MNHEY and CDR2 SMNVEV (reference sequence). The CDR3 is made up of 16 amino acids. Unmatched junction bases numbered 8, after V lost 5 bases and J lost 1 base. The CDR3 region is CASSDKQGAANTEAFF. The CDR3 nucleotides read TGTGCCAGCAGTGACAAACAGGGGGCTGCGAACACTGAAGCTTTCTTT.

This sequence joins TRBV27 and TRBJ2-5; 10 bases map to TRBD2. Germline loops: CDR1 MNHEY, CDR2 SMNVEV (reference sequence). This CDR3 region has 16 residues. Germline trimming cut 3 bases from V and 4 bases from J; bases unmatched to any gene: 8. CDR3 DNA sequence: TGTGCCAGCAGTTTTCAAAGCGGGGGGGCAGGAGAGACCCAGTACTTC. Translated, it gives CASSFQSGGAGETQYF.

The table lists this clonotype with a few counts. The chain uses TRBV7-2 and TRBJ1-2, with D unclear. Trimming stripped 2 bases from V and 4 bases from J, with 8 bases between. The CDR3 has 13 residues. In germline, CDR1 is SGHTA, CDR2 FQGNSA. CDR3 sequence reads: CASSLTMPYGYTF. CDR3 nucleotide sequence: TGTGCCAGCAGCTTAACCATGCCCTATGGCTACACCTTC.

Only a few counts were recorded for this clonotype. The CDR3 DNA follows: TGTGCCAGCAGCTTCGGGGACAGCTCCTACGAGCAGTACTTC. Translated: CASSFGDSSYEQYF. The chain uses TRBV7-2 and TRBJ2-7; 7 positions match TRBD1. The CDR3 spans 14 residues. Germline lookup yields CDR1 SGHTA and CDR2 FQGNSA. V lost 3 bases to trimming and J lost 0 bases; unmatched junction nucleotides: 2.

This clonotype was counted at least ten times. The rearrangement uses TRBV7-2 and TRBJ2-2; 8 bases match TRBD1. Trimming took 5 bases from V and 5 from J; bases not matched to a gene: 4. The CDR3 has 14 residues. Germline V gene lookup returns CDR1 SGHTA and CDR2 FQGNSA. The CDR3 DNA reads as TGTGCCAGCAGCAAGACAGGGGAGACCGGGGAGCTGTTTTTT. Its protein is CASSKTGETGELFF.

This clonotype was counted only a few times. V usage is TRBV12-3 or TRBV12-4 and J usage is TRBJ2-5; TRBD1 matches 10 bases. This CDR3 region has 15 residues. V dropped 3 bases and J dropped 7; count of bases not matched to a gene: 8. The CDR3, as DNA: TGTGCCAGCAGTTTGATCGGACAGGGGGGAACGACCCAGTACTTC. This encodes CASSLIGQGGTTQYF.

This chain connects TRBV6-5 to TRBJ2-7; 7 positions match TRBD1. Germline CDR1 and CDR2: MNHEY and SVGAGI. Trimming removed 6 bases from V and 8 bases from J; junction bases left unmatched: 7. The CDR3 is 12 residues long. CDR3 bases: TGTGCCAGCAGCGATACGACAGGGCAGCAGTACGTC. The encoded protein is CASSDTTGQQYV.

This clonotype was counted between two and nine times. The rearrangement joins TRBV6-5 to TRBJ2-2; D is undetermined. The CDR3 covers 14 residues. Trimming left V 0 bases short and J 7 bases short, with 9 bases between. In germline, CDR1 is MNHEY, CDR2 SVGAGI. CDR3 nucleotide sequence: TGTGCCAGCAGTTACTCCCGTTTGGACGGGGAGCTGTTTTTT. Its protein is CASSYSRLDGELFF.

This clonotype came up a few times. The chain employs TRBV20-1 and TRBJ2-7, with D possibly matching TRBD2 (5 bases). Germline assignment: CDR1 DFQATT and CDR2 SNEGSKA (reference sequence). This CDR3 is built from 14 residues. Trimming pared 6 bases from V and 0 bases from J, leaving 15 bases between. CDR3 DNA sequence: TGCAGTGCCCTCTCGGGAAGAGCCTCCTACGAGCAGTACTTC. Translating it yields CSALSGRASYEQYF.

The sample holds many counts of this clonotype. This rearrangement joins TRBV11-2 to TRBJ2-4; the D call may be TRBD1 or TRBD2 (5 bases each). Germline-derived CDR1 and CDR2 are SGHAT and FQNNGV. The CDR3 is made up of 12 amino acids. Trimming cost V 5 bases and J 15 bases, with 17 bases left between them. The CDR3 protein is CASSPDGALGYF. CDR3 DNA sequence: TGTGCCAGCAGCCCCGACGGGGCTCTTGGGTACTTC.

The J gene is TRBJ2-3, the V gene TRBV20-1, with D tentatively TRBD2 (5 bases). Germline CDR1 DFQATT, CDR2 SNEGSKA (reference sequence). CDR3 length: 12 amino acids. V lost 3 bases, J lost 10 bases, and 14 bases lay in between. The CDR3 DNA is TGCAGTGCTAGTAAGGGAGTAAGAGCGCAGTATTTT. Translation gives CSASKGVRAQYF.

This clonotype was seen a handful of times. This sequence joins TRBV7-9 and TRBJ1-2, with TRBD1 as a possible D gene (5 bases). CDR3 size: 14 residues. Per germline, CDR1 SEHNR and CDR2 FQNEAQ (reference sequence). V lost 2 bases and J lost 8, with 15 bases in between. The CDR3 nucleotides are TGTGCCAGCAGCTTACCCCTCGGACAAACGGGCTACACCTTC. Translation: CASSLPLGQTGYTF. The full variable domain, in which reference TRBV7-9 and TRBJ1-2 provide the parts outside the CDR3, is DTGVSQNPRHKITKRGQNVTFRCDPISEHNRLYWYRQTLGQGPEFLTYFQNEAQLEKSRLLSDRFSAERPKGSFSTLEIQRTEQGDSAMYLCASSLPLGQTGYTFGSGTRLTVV.

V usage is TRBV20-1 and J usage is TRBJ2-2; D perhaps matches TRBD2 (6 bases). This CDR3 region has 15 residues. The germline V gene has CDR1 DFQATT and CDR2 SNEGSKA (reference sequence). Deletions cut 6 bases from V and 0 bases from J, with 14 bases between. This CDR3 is CSASSGLSNTGELFF. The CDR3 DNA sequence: TGCAGTGCCTCCTCGGGACTCTCGAACACCGGGGAGCTGTTTTTT.

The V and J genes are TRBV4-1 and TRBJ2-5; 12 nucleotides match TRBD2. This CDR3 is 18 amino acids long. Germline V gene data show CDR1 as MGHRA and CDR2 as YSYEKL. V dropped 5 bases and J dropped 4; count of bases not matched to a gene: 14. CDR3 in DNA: TGCGCCAGCAGCTTTCAACCCGCGGCTAGCGGGGGGGGAGAGACCCAGTACTTC. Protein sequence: CASSFQPAASGGGETQYF.

This chain's CDR3 is CASGWGGGTEAFF. The CDR3, as DNA: TGTGCCAGCGGTTGGGGAGGTGGCACTGAAGCTTTCTTT. The V gene is TRBV12-3 or TRBV12-4, the J gene TRBJ1-1, with no clear D. V gave up 8 bases and J gave up 4 bases, with 14 bases separating them. The CDR3 has 13 amino acids.

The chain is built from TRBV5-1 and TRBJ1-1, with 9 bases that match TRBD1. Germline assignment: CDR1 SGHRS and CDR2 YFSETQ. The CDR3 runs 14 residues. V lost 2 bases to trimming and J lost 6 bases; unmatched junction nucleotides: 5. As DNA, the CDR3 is TGCGCCAGCAGCTTCCTAGGACAGGGGTCTGAAGCTTTCTTT. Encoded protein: CASSFLGQGSEAFF.

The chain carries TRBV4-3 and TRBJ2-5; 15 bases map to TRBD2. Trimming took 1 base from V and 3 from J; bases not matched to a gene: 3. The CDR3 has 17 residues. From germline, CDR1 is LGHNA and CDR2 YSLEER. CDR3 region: CASSQGTSGGAKETQYF. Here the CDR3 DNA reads TGCGCCAGCAGCCAAGGGACTAGCGGGGGGGCCAAAGAGACCCAGTACTTC.

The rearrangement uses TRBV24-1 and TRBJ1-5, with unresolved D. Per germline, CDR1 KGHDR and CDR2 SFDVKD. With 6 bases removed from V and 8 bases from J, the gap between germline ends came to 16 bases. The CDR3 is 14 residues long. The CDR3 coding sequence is TGTGCCACCAGTCCCTCTCTATTCACCGAGCCCCAGCATTTT. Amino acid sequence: CATSPSLFTEPQHF.

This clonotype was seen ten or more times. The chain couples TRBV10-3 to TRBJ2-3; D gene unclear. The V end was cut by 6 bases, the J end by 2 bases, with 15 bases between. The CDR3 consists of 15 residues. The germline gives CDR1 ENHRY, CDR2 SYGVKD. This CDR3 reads CAIRTPGSPTDTQYF. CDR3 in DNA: TGTGCCATCAGGACCCCGGGCAGCCCCACAGATACGCAGTATTTT.

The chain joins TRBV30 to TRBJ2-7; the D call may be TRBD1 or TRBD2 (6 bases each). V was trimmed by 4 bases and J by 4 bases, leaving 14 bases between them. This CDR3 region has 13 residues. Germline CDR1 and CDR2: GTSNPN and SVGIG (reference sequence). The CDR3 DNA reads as TGTGCCTGGACGCCGGGGGCTCGGTACGAGCAGTACTTC. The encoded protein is CAWTPGARYEQYF.

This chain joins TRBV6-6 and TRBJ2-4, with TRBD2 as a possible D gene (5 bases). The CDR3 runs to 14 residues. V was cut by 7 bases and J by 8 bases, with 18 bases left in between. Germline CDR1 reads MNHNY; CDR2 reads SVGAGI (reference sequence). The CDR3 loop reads CASNSGQEVYIQYF. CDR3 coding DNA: TGTGCCAGCAACTCAGGTCAGGAGGTTTACATTCAGTACTTC.

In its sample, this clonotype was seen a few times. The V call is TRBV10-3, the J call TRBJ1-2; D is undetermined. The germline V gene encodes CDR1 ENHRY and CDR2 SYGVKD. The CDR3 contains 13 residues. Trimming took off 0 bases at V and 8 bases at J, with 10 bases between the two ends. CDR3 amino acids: CAISESTWLGYTF. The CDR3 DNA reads TGTGCCATCAGTGAGTCGACGTGGTTAGGCTACACCTTC.

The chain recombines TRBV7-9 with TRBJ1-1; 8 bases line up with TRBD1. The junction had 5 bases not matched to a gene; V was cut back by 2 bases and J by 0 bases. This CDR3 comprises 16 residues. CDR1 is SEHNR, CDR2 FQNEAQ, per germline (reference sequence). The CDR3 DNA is TGTGCCAGCAGCTTACACCGGGACAGGATGAACACTGAAGCTTTCTTT. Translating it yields CASSLHRDRMNTEAFF.